Presented here are 4 T cell receptor beta chains from one specimen sequenced in a study of blood T cell repertoires in COVID-19. Method: immunoSEQ multiplex PCR; TCRdb's copy keeps in-frame clones and lacks some. The sample has about 180,000 clones; 86% are singletons. Sequencing input: peripheral blood. Receptors originate from a woman aged 25 to 45 with active or convalescent COVID-19.

The rearrangement links TRBV19 to TRBJ2-7; 10 bases align to TRBD1. Unmatched junction bases numbered 7, after V lost 6 bases and J lost 2 bases. Germline V CDR1 and CDR2: LNHDA, SQIVND (reference sequence). CDR3 length: 15 amino acids. The CDR3 reads CASSLIGTGAYEQYF. The CDR3 region has the DNA TGTGCCAGTAGCCTTATCGGGACAGGGGCCTACGAGCAGTACTTC. Variable domain in full (rest from reference TRBV19 and TRBJ2-7): DGGITQSPKYLFRKEGQNVTLSCEQNLNHDAMYWYRQDPGQGLRLIYYSQIVNDFQKGDIAEGYSVSREKKESFPLTVTSAQKNPTAFYLCASSLIGTGAYEQYFGPGTRLTVT.

V and J are TRBV11-3 and TRBJ1-1; the D is unclear. Germline values: CDR1 SGHNT, CDR2 YENEEA. The CDR3 runs to 13 residues. The ends were cut back, 5 bases at V and 5 bases at J, with 12 bases in the middle. CDR3 residues: CASSRLAATEAFF. The CDR3 coding sequence is TGTGCCAGCAGCCGCCTGGCAGCGACTGAAGCTTTCTTT.

This clone turned up a few times. The chain couples TRBV18 to TRBJ1-1; 9 nucleotides line up with TRBD1. With V trimmed by 3 bases and J by 1 base, 9 bases remained unmatched. The CDR3 is 17 amino acids. CDR1 is KGHSH and CDR2 is LQKENI in the germline V gene. CDR3 coding DNA: TGTGCCAGCTCACCTGGACAGGGGAAGCCTGGGAACACTGAAGCTTTCTTT. Its translation: CASSPGQGKPGNTEAFF.

V usage is TRBV3-1 (or the pseudogene TRBV3-2) and J usage is TRBJ1-2, with 8 bases lining up with TRBD1. The CDR3 spans 14 residues. Germline V gene data show CDR1 as LGHDT and CDR2 as YNNKEL (reference sequence). V trimming: 4 bases; J trimming: 1 base; junction bases outside the gene matches: 2. CDR3 protein: CASSLGQGNYGYTF. The CDR3 nucleotides are TGTGCCAGCAGCCTCGGACAGGGTAACTATGGCTACACCTTC.